This record concerns one TCR beta chain sequence. The antigen is undetermined. TCRdb fed the 5' RACE reads into MiXCR, producing one record per CDR3 protein. This table holds around 420,000 distinct CDR3 sequences, 20% to 30% found once. This specimen comes from a study of T-cell memory formation after mild COVID-19. Study results and caveats: Pre-infection memory already had some responding clones, implying cross-reactive memory joined. The CD4+ clones that contracted clustered mainly within CM and EM, and the CD8+ clones concentrated in EMRA.

The V gene lost 1 base and the J gene lost 0 bases, with 12 bases spanning the gap. The CDR3 covers 16 residues. CDR1 SGHVS and CDR2 FNYEAQ come from the germline V gene. Material for sequencing was PBMCs or a T cell subset sorted from them (not recorded which). The sequence was obtained from an adult woman who had mild COVID-19 (a few samples of this study predate the infection). Cell type and time point are not known. This chain connects TRBV7-6 to TRBJ1-1; D is unclear. CDR3 DNA sequence: TGTGCCAGCAGCTTAGAAGGGTGGACCATGAACACTGAAGCTTTCTTT. It is translated as CASSLEGWTMNTEAFF.